Each of the 30 T cell receptor beta chains below was sequenced from the same sample in a study of T cell responses to AZD1222 COVID-19 vaccine. Repertoires were generated with immunoSEQ multiplex PCR, while TCRdb's copy carries only in-frame clones and drops some. The sample gives tens of thousands of clones, around nine tenths of which show up once; approximately 6.3% is in the top ten. Sequencing was performed on peripheral blood, taken 28 days after the second dose of the MenACWY control vaccine. These receptors were obtained from an adult who received the MenACWY meningococcal vaccine as a control.

The chain uses TRBV7-3 and TRBJ2-1; a weak D match, TRBD1 (6 bases). The CDR3 runs 12 residues. The V gene's germline CDR1 is SGHTA and CDR2 FQGTGA. V was clipped by 4 bases and J by 5 bases, with 6 bases between them. The CDR3 coding sequence is TGTGCCAGCAGCTGGGACAACAATGAGCAGTTCTTC. It is translated as CASSWDNNEQFF.

The chain carries TRBV18 and TRBJ1-1; no clear D gene. The V end was cut by 3 bases, the J end by 1 base, with 9 bases between. The CDR3 runs to 14 residues. Germline loops: CDR1 KGHSH, CDR2 LQKENI. CDR3 in DNA: TGTGCCAGCTCACCCTCGGCCGAGAACACTGAAGCTTTCTTT. Amino acid sequence: CASSPSAENTEAFF. The whole variable domain, remainder taken from reference TRBV18 and TRBJ1-1, is NAGVMQNPRHLVRRRGQEARLRCSPMKGHSHVYWYRQLPEEGLKFMVYLQKENIIDESGMPKERFSAEFPKEGPSILRIQQVVRGDSAAYFCASSPSAENTEAFFGQGTRLTVV.

J is TRBJ2-7 and V is TRBV5-5; D unresolved. This CDR3 spans 14 amino acids. The germline gives CDR1 SGHKS, CDR2 YYEKEE (reference sequence). Trimming removed 1 base from V and 1 base from J, with 9 bases in between. The CDR3 DNA reads as TGTGCCAGCAGCTTGAATGTGGTTTCCTACGAGCAGTACTTC. Its protein product is CASSLNVVSYEQYF.

This clone was counted only a few times. The V call is TRBV12-3 or TRBV12-4, the J call TRBJ1-5; D unclear. The CDR3 sequence is 13 residues long. V was cut by 3 bases and J by 5 bases, with 8 bases left in between. The DNA of the CDR3 is TGTGCCAGCAGTTTGAGAGTGGATCAGCCCCAGCATTTT. Amino acids: CASSLRVDQPQHF.

The chain recombines TRBV11-3 with TRBJ2-1, with a possible D match to TRBD2 (5 bases). V was trimmed by 7 bases and J by 8 bases, leaving 15 bases between them. The germline V gene encodes CDR1 SGHNT and CDR2 YENEEA. The length of the CDR3 is 13 residues. Here the CDR3 reads CASNSRPGDEQFF. Written as DNA, the CDR3 is TGTGCCAGCAACTCCCGACCCGGGGATGAGCAGTTCTTC.

This chain connects TRBV5-1 to TRBJ1-2, with D hard to call. Trimming left V 6 bases short and J 8 bases short, with 11 bases between. The germline gives CDR1 SGHRS, CDR2 YFSETQ. This CDR3 spans 11 amino acids. CDR3: CASTDGWGYTF. The CDR3 nucleotides read TGCGCCAGCACAGATGGCTGGGGCTACACCTTC.

V usage is TRBV5-5 and J usage is TRBJ1-2; D unresolved. Trimming cost V 0 bases and J 4 bases, with 10 bases left between them. From germline, CDR1 is SGHKS and CDR2 YYEKEE (reference sequence). CDR3 length: 14 amino acids. As DNA, the CDR3 is TGTGCCAGCAGCTTGGATTTGGGTAGCTATGGCTACACCTTC. Amino acids: CASSLDLGSYGYTF.

CDR3 in DNA: TGTGCCAGCAGACCCGAATGGACAGGGAAAGATCAGCCCCAGCATTTT. Translating it yields CASRPEWTGKDQPQHF. The chain has TRBV27 and TRBJ1-5; 8 positions agree with TRBD1. Per germline, CDR1 MNHEY and CDR2 SMNVEV (reference sequence). The J segment lost 5 bases and the V segment lost 6 bases, leaving 12 bases of the junction unmatched. This CDR3 contains 16 residues.

The chain couples TRBV24-1 to TRBJ2-5, with D hard to call. The CDR3 has 14 amino acids. The germline gives CDR1 KGHDR, CDR2 SFDVKD. The V gene lost 10 bases and the J gene lost 5 bases, with 19 bases spanning the gap. In DNA, the CDR3 is TGTGCCACATCCGGCAGGCAGGCGAGGGAGACCCAGTACTTC. Translation gives CATSGRQARETQYF.

The rearrangement joins TRBV13 to TRBJ1-4; D ambiguous. This CDR3 is 14 amino acids long. V lost 5 bases and J lost 5, with 12 bases in between. Germline CDR1 is PRHDT and CDR2 is FYEKMQ (reference sequence). CDR3: CASSEAPSNEKLFF. Here the CDR3 DNA reads TGTGCCAGCAGCGAGGCGCCTTCAAATGAAAAACTGTTTTTT.

The table lists this clone with a count of one. The chain combines TRBV7-8 with TRBJ2-3, with 9 bases that match TRBD2. Germline loops: CDR1 SGHVS, CDR2 FQNEAQ. The trim removed 4 bases at V and 3 bases at J, leaving 5 bases unmatched. The CDR3 is 15 residues long. CDR3 amino acids: CASSSSGDRTDTQYF. CDR3 nucleotides: TGTGCCAGCAGCTCTAGCGGGGACCGAACAGATACGCAGTATTTT.

This clone has ten or more counts. V and J are TRBV11-1 and TRBJ1-1; D gene ambiguous. The V and J ends lost 3 bases and 3 bases respectively, with 11 bases between them. Germline V gives CDR1 SGHAT, CDR2 FQDESV (reference sequence). The CDR3 runs 14 residues. CDR3 bases: TGTGCCAGCAGCTTCAGGCGTTTGGACACTGAAGCTTTCTTT. Protein: CASSFRRLDTEAFF.

This chain joins TRBV21-1 and TRBJ1-4. TRBV21-1 is marked as a pseudogene. The CDR3 runs 13 residues. CDR3 sequence (DNA): TGTGCCAGCAGCAATAAGGGTAGGGAAAAACTGTTTTTT. It translates to CASSNKGREKLFF.

The V and J genes are TRBV6-5 and TRBJ2-1; perhaps TRBD1 as D (6 bases). V lost 7 bases and J lost 4, with 17 bases in between. CDR1 and CDR2 (germline): MNHEY, SVGAGI. The CDR3 has 15 amino acids. CDR3 sequence reads: CASKPQGKMYNEQFF. CDR3 in DNA: TGTGCCAGCAAACCACAGGGAAAGATGTACAATGAGCAGTTCTTC.

The gene calls are TRBV12-3 or TRBV12-4 and TRBJ1-2; a weak D match, TRBD1 (5 bases). The CDR3 has 13 residues. With 7 bases removed from V and 5 bases from J, the gap between germline ends came to 14 bases. Here the CDR3 reads CASTPFGAYGYTF. The DNA for the CDR3 is TGTGCCAGCACTCCCTTTGGGGCATATGGCTACACCTTC.

This chain's CDR3 is CASSLRTGAQPQHF. The DNA for the CDR3 is TGTGCCAGCAGTCTCCGGACAGGGGCTCAGCCCCAGCATTTT. V is TRBV27 and J is TRBJ1-5; 9 bases align to TRBD1. The CDR3 is 14 residues long. Unmatched junction bases numbered 5, after V lost 5 bases and J lost 6 bases. Germline V gene lookup returns CDR1 MNHEY and CDR2 SMNVEV (reference sequence).

Written as DNA, the CDR3 is TGTGCCAGCAGTTGGACTGCGGGCAATCAGCCCCAGCATTTT. Protein: CASSWTAGNQPQHF. The V call is TRBV6-5, the J call TRBJ1-5; D not certain. Germline CDR1 and CDR2: MNHEY and SVGAGI. V lost 4 bases to trimming and J lost 2 bases, with 9 bases between them. This CDR3 region has 14 residues.

The chain recombines TRBV28 with TRBJ2-5, with TRBD2 identical over 12 bases. The V gene end was trimmed by 5 bases and the J gene end by 5 bases; junction bases not matched to a gene: 12. The CDR3 runs to 17 residues. Germline CDR1 MDHEN, CDR2 SYDVKM. This CDR3 reads CASSKTSGSIVGETQYF. DNA for the CDR3: TGTGCCAGCAGTAAGACTAGCGGGAGTATTGTAGGTGAGACCCAGTACTTC.

In its sample, this clone is medium-sized (0.01 to 0.1%). The chain carries TRBV5-6 and TRBJ1-1; D may be TRBD1 (5 bases). The V gene lost 4 bases and the J gene lost 9 bases, with 16 bases spanning the gap. Germline V gives CDR1 SGHDT, CDR2 YYEEEE. The CDR3 extends over 13 amino acids. CDR3 region: CASSLWTGAKAFF. The CDR3, as DNA: TGTGCCAGCAGCCTTTGGACCGGGGCTAAAGCTTTCTTT.

The rearrangement uses TRBV19 and TRBJ2-3; 8 bases fit TRBD2. V trimming: 6 bases; J trimming: 6 bases; junction bases outside the gene matches: 20. The CDR3 consists of 18 residues. Germline V gene sequence: CDR1 LNHDA, CDR2 SQIVND (reference sequence). This CDR3 is CASSPPSGTGGPGDTQYF. CDR3 nucleotides: TGTGCCAGTAGCCCCCCGTCGGGGACGGGAGGGCCTGGGGATACGCAGTATTTT.

The table lists this clone with a count of one. V is TRBV28 and J is TRBJ2-7; 9 nucleotides align to TRBD1. The germline V gene encodes CDR1 MDHEN and CDR2 SYDVKM. V lost 9 bases, J lost 3 bases, and 6 bases stayed unmatched. CDR3 length: 13 residues. CDR3 protein: CASTGTGYYEQYF. The DNA of the CDR3 is TGTGCCAGTACCGGGACAGGGTACTACGAGCAGTACTTC.

A note on this clone: Other DNA sequences within the sample encode an identical CDR3. The chain is built from TRBV15 and TRBJ1-5, with a possible D match to TRBD1 (6 bases). Deletions cut 2 bases from V and 4 bases from J, with 15 bases between. The CDR3 has 16 residues. The germline V gene encodes CDR1 LNHNV and CDR2 YYDKDF (reference sequence). In DNA, the CDR3 is TGTGCCACCAGCAGAAGATCCAGGGGAGAGAATCAGCCCCAGCATTTT. The encoded protein is CATSRRSRGENQPQHF.

There are a few counts of this clone. This chain joins TRBV6-5 and TRBJ1-5; the D is unclear. V was cut by 2 bases and J by 2 bases, with 4 bases left in between. Germline lookup yields CDR1 MNHEY and CDR2 SVGAGI. The CDR3 contains 13 residues. The CDR3 DNA is TGTGCCAGCAGTTACGACGGCAATCAGCCCCAGCATTTT. It translates to CASSYDGNQPQHF.

The chain recombines TRBV19 with TRBJ1-5, with D possibly being TRBD1 (6 bases). Looked up from germline, CDR1 is LNHDA and CDR2 is SQIVND (reference sequence). This CDR3 region has 16 residues. Deletions cut 9 bases from V and 3 bases from J, with 21 bases between. The CDR3 is CASKSSGASSNQPQHF. The CDR3 DNA is TGTGCCAGCAAATCCTCAGGGGCATCTTCCAATCAGCCCCAGCATTTT.

The chain has TRBV15 and TRBJ2-2; tentative D call: TRBD2 (6 bases). Germline loops: CDR1 LNHNV, CDR2 YYDKDF (reference sequence). This CDR3 is built from 16 residues. Trimming pared 0 bases from V and 6 bases from J, leaving 14 bases between. This chain's CDR3 is CATSRDVGVAAGELFF. The CDR3 nucleotides read TGTGCCACCAGCAGAGATGTCGGGGTAGCGGCCGGGGAGCTGTTTTTT.

This chain joins TRBV29-1 and TRBJ2-3; D unresolved. Trimming stripped 6 bases from V and 2 bases from J, with 12 bases between. Germline-derived CDR1 and CDR2 are SQVTM and ANQGSEA. The CDR3 spans 13 residues. In nucleotides, the CDR3 is TGCAGCGTCCTAACTCGCCACACAGATACGCAGTATTTT. It translates to CSVLTRHTDTQYF.

This chain joins TRBV11-2 and TRBJ2-3, with D possibly being TRBD2 (6 bases). The CDR3 loop spans 15 amino acids. V was trimmed by 1 base and J by 0 bases, leaving 8 bases between them. Germline CDR1 SGHAT, CDR2 FQNNGV. In nucleotides, the CDR3 is TGTGCCAGCAGCTTAGTCGGGAGTAGCACAGATACGCAGTATTTT. Amino acids: CASSLVGSSTDTQYF.

The J gene is TRBJ1-2, the V gene TRBV5-1, with TRBD1 matching over 7 bases. Germline V gene data show CDR1 as SGHRS and CDR2 as YFSETQ. The CDR3 runs 14 residues. V lost 5 bases, J lost 6 bases, and 10 bases stayed unmatched. CDR3 nucleotides: TGCGCCAGCAGTACCTACCGGGACAGCAATGGCTACACCTTC. It specifies CASSTYRDSNGYTF.

V gene TRBV19 combines with J gene TRBJ2-1; a weak D match, TRBD2 (5 bases). V lost 4 bases to trimming and J lost 5 bases, with 9 bases between them. Germline V gives CDR1 LNHDA, CDR2 SQIVND (reference sequence). This CDR3 spans 13 amino acids. The CDR3 loop reads CASSTGLNNEQFF. CDR3 in DNA: TGTGCCAGTAGTACCGGACTTAACAATGAGCAGTTCTTC. Supplemented by reference TRBV19 and TRBJ2-1, the full variable domain reads DGGITQSPKYLFRKEGQNVTLSCEQNLNHDAMYWYRQDPGQGLRLIYYSQIVNDFQKGDIAEGYSVSREKKESFPLTVTSAQKNPTAFYLCASSTGLNNEQFFGPGTRLTVL.

The J gene is TRBJ2-4, the V gene TRBV29-1, with D perhaps given as TRBD1 or TRBD2 (5 bases each). This CDR3 spans 16 amino acids. Trimming stripped 5 bases from V and 1 base from J, with 18 bases between. Germline CDR1 reads SQVTM; CDR2 reads ANQGSEA. The CDR3 reads CSVLVGGGSAKNIQYF. The CDR3 bases are TGCAGCGTTTTGGTGGGTGGGGGAAGCGCCAAAAACATTCAGTACTTC.